The table lists the clone carrying this T cell receptor (beta chain) with a few counts. For the second PCR, which ran for about 7 to 11 cycles, a sample-barcoded 5' primer and a J-beta primer mix were used. One entry per CDR3 protein results from TCRdb running MiXCR on the 5' RACE reads. The table has around 990,000 distinct CDR3 sequences, around 25% seen once. CDR3 size: 15 residues. Germline V lookup: CDR1 KGHSH, CDR2 LQKENI. The sample comes from a study of blood T cells in healthy people across ages. This same sample was also taken into another study, of T cells of mothers and their children.

Sequences were obtained from blood. The chain has TRBV18 and TRBJ2-5; D is tentatively TRBD1 or TRBD2 (5 bases each). The closer fit of TRBJ2-1 to the DNA end suggests the J call may be wrong. The receptor was isolated from a girl under 10 years old in good health. The CDR3 sequence: CASSPSGPNRNEQFF. The CDR3 nucleotides read TGTGCCAGCTCACCATCGGGGCCGAATAGGAATGAGCAGTTCTTC.